A single sample gave rise to the 32 T cell receptor beta chains below, sequenced in a study of metastatic and nonmetastatic thyroid tumors. TCRdb ran MiXCR on the PCR reads. The profile shows roughly 34,000 clones, approximately 34% of them singletons. No treatment had been given to any patient before thyroid surgery. Sequences were obtained from tumor tissue. These receptors originate from a female donor with papillary thyroid cancer or a benign thyroid nodule (not recorded which). Some clones in this sample may be carry-over from other donors' samples.

The sample holds a few counts of this clone. This chain uses TRBV6-1 with TRBJ1-6; no definite D call. Germline V gives CDR1 MNHNS, CDR2 SASEGT. V lost 7 bases, J lost 1 base, and 14 bases lay in between. This CDR3 comprises 16 residues. The CDR3 bases are TGTGCCAGCACCTTTTCTGTTCCGTCCTATAATTCACCCCTCCACTTT. It encodes CASTFSVPSYNSPLHF.

The chain joins TRBV24-1 to TRBJ2-5; D gene ambiguous. Germline V lookup: CDR1 KGHDR, CDR2 SFDVKD. The CDR3 has 10 amino acids. Trimming pared 7 bases from V and 1 base from J, leaving 0 bases between. CDR3 sequence (DNA): TGTGCCACCAGCCAAGAGACCCAGTACTTC. It translates to CATSQETQYF.

The rearrangement joins TRBV5-1 to TRBJ1-2; D possibly corresponds to TRBD1 (6 bases). CDR3 length: 14 residues. The V end was cut by 4 bases, the J end by 8 bases, with 18 bases between. Per germline, CDR1 SGHRS and CDR2 YFSETQ. The CDR3 DNA follows: TGCGCCAGCAGCGCCTCCACAGGGTATGAGGGCTACACCTTC. Translation gives CASSASTGYEGYTF.

This clone appeared a few times. This sample also contains other DNA sequences that code for the same CDR3. The chain uses TRBV27 and TRBJ2-3; 13 nucleotides agree with TRBD2. CDR1 MNHEY and CDR2 SMNVEV come from the germline V gene (reference sequence). This CDR3 region has 16 residues. V lost 4 bases, J lost 3 bases, and 4 bases stayed unmatched. The CDR3: CASSSRLAGGTDTQYF. The CDR3 nucleotides read TGTGCCAGCAGTTCCCGACTAGCGGGAGGAACAGATACGCAGTATTTT.

The chain employs TRBV19 and TRBJ1-6, with 7 nucleotides matching TRBD1. The CDR3 spans 14 residues. Looked up from germline, CDR1 is LNHDA and CDR2 is SQIVND (reference sequence). The V and J ends lost 8 bases and 10 bases, in that order; junction bases with no gene match: 11. CDR3 residues: CASSRTGVESPLHF. The CDR3 coding sequence is TGTGCCAGTTCTCGAACAGGGGTAGAATCACCCCTCCACTTT.

This chain joins TRBV28 and TRBJ2-7; unclear D gene. V lost 8 bases and J lost 2, with 10 bases in between. CDR1 and CDR2 (germline): MDHEN, SYDVKM. The length of the CDR3 is 12 residues. The CDR3 reads CASSPRAYEQYF. The CDR3 DNA reads as TGTGCCAGCTCCCCCCGCGCCTACGAGCAGTACTTC. Variable domain in full (rest from reference TRBV28 and TRBJ2-7): DVKVTQSSRYLVKRTGEKVFLECVQDMDHENMFWYRQDPGLGLRLIYFSYDVKMKEKGDIPEGYSVSREKKERFSLILESASTNQTSMYLCASSPRAYEQYFGPGTRLTVT.

The V gene is TRBV2, the J gene TRBJ1-6; no firm D call. This CDR3 is built from 13 residues. Germline values: CDR1 SNHLY, CDR2 FYNNEI. Trimming took 8 bases from V and 6 from J, leaving 11 bases between them. CDR3 DNA sequence: TGTGCCAGCGTTTGGGCGGCTAATTCACCCCTCCACTTT. Translating gives CASVWAANSPLHF.

This clone was picked up a small number of times. The chain joins TRBV6-1 to TRBJ1-5; 7 bases are shared with TRBD1. This CDR3 has 13 residues. Trimming at V came to 6 bases and at J to 4 bases, leaving 3 bases not matched to a gene. Germline CDR1 is MNHNS and CDR2 is SASEGT. This CDR3 reads CASRTGQNQPQHF. The CDR3 DNA follows: TGTGCCAGCAGAACGGGACAGAATCAGCCCCAGCATTTT.

This clone is large within its sample. The J gene is TRBJ1-2, the V gene TRBV12-3 or TRBV12-4, with 8 bases aligning to TRBD1. V gave up 3 bases and J gave up 8 bases; unmatched junction bases: 5. The CDR3 extends over 13 amino acids. CDR3 in DNA: TGTGCCAGCAGTTTGGTGACAGGGGTAGGCTACACCTTC. Its translation: CASSLVTGVGYTF.

A few counts support this clone. This sequence joins TRBV27 and TRBJ2-7; D is possibly TRBD2 (5 bases). From germline, CDR1 is MNHEY and CDR2 SMNVEV (reference sequence). The CDR3 runs to 15 residues. V lost 1 base and J lost 2, with 12 bases in between. The DNA for the CDR3 is TGTGCCAGCAGTTTATACCCAGCCGGGGCCTACGAGCAGTACTTC. It specifies CASSLYPAGAYEQYF.

This clone has at least ten counts. This chain links TRBV27 with TRBJ2-7; TRBD2 is a possible D gene (6 bases). Germline V gene sequence: CDR1 MNHEY, CDR2 SMNVEV (reference sequence). The CDR3 length is 12 residues. V was shortened by 8 bases and J by 3 bases, with 11 bases between the two germline ends. The CDR3 sequence is CASRSGNYEQYF. CDR3 sequence (DNA): TGTGCCAGCCGTAGCGGAAACTACGAGCAGTACTTC.

The chain carries TRBV28 and TRBJ2-7, with TRBD1 identical over 7 bases. V was clipped by 5 bases and J by 4 bases; unmatched bases: 23. CDR1 and CDR2 (germline): MDHEN, SYDVKM. This CDR3 region has 19 residues. Here the CDR3 reads CASSDITSSGGLIMYEQYF. The CDR3 DNA reads as TGTGCCAGCAGTGACATTACCTCCTCAGGGGGTCTAATTATGTACGAGCAGTACTTC.

The rearrangement uses TRBV19 and TRBJ2-3; D not resolved. Trimming removed 3 bases from V and 4 bases from J, with 17 bases in between. The CDR3 contains 16 residues. Per germline, CDR1 LNHDA and CDR2 SQIVND (reference sequence). Here the CDR3 DNA reads TGTGCCAGTAGTATTGATAGATTCCACGAGCCAGATACGCAGTATTTT. This encodes CASSIDRFHEPDTQYF.

The chain links TRBV6-1 to TRBJ2-7, with D perhaps assigned TRBD1 or TRBD2 (5 bases each). The CDR3 totals 15 residues. The V gene's germline CDR1 is MNHNS and CDR2 SASEGT. The V end lost 6 bases, the J end lost 3 bases, and 18 bases lay between the germline ends. As DNA, the CDR3 is TGTGCCAGCAGACGACAAGGGACCGACCACTACGAGCAGTACTTC. It translates to CASRRQGTDHYEQYF.

Comments on this clone: A junction end diverges from the germline sequence, so it may reflect a read error. V gene TRBV2 combines with J gene TRBJ2-2, with TRBD1 as a possible D gene (6 bases). The CDR3 runs 15 residues. Germline V gives CDR1 SNHLY, CDR2 FYNNEI. The CDR3 sequence: CAGRPRQVNTGELFF. The CDR3, as DNA: TGTGCCGGCAGGCCTAGACAGGTTAACACCGGGGAGCTGTTTTTT.

The rearrangement uses TRBV20-1 and TRBJ2-2; TRBD2 aligns across 10 bases. V dropped 0 bases and J dropped 3; count of bases not matched to a gene: 1. Germline CDR1 reads DFQATT; CDR2 reads SNEGSKA (reference sequence). The CDR3 totals 15 residues. In DNA form, the CDR3 reads TGCAGTGCTAGAGATGGACTAGCGGACACCGGGGAGCTGTTTTTT. It encodes CSARDGLADTGELFF.

The chain couples TRBV19 to TRBJ1-1; D perhaps matches TRBD1 (5 bases). Germline V lookup: CDR1 LNHDA, CDR2 SQIVND (reference sequence). CDR3 length: 16 residues. Trimming took 8 bases from V and 0 from J, leaving 19 bases between them. The CDR3 coding sequence is TGTGCCAGTTCAAGATCATGGGGCTCCCTGAACACTGAAGCTTTCTTT. Its translation is CASSRSWGSLNTEAFF.

In DNA form, the CDR3 reads TGTGCCAGCAGCTCATACGGGACTAGCGTCGGCGGGGAGCTGTTTTTT. It codes for CASSSYGTSVGGELFF. J is TRBJ2-2 and V is TRBV5-4; 10 bases are shared with TRBD2. The CDR3 is 16 residues long. The germline CDR1 and CDR2 sequences are SGHNT and YYREEE (reference sequence). V shed 3 bases, J shed 7 bases, and the junction held 9 bases outside the gene matches.

There are a few counts of this clone. The chain has TRBV2 and TRBJ2-2, with a possible D match to TRBD1 (6 bases). CDR1 is SNHLY and CDR2 is FYNNEI in the germline V gene. This CDR3 has 15 residues. Trimming took 7 bases from V and 3 from J, leaving 15 bases between them. This chain's CDR3 is CASTRKGGDTGELFF. In DNA, the CDR3 is TGTGCCAGCACTAGAAAAGGGGGAGACACCGGGGAGCTGTTTTTT.

The chain couples TRBV20-1 to TRBJ2-6, with TRBD2 matching over 9 bases. The CDR3 totals 18 residues. Looked up from germline, CDR1 is DFQATT and CDR2 is SNEGSKA (reference sequence). Unmatched junction bases numbered 9, after V lost 0 bases and J lost 3 bases. CDR3 nucleotide sequence: TGCAGTGCTAGAGATGTAGTAGCGGGAGATCTTGGGGCCAACGTCCTGACTTTC. Translated, it gives CSARDVVAGDLGANVLTF.

This sequence joins TRBV27 and TRBJ2-3; D is perhaps TRBD2 (6 bases). The V end lost 6 bases, the J end lost 6 bases, and 22 bases lay between the germline ends. The CDR3 has 16 residues. Germline-derived CDR1 and CDR2 are MNHEY and SMNVEV (reference sequence). As DNA, the CDR3 is TGTGCCAGCAGCGCAACTAGCCCCCCGGTAGGGGATACGCAGTATTTT. As protein: CASSATSPPVGDTQYF.

This clone was picked up one time. V usage is TRBV4-1 and J usage is TRBJ2-4, with a tentative D call TRBD2 (5 bases). V was pared by 1 base and J by 1 base, with 14 bases between. The germline V gene encodes CDR1 MGHRA and CDR2 YSYEKL. The CDR3 totals 17 residues. CDR3 nucleotide sequence: TGCGCCAGCAGCCAAGCACCCCATTCTAGCGCCAAAAACATTCAGTACTTC. Residues: CASSQAPHSSAKNIQYF.

The rearrangement joins TRBV5-1 to TRBJ2-1; 8 nucleotides match TRBD2. The CDR3 loop spans 15 amino acids. The germline gives CDR1 SGHRS, CDR2 YFSETQ. The ends lost 2 bases at V and 4 bases at J; junction bases unmatched: 5. CDR3 amino acids: CASSLNGGGYNEQFF. The CDR3 DNA follows: TGCGCCAGCAGCTTAAATGGCGGGGGGTACAATGAGCAGTTCTTC.

By share of the sample, this clone is medium-sized. The chain links TRBV19 to TRBJ2-1, with 13 bases identical to TRBD2. The CDR3 runs to 13 residues. CDR1 and CDR2 from the germline V gene are LNHDA and SQIVND (reference sequence). Trimming removed 5 bases from V and 13 bases from J; junction bases left unmatched: 5. The chain's CDR3 is CASSLGLAGSQFF. CDR3 nucleotides: TGTGCCAGTAGTCTGGGACTAGCGGGATCCCAGTTCTTC.

The genes are TRBV19 and TRBJ2-2; D uncertain. Trimming cost V 4 bases and J 5 bases, with 8 bases left between them. The germline CDR1 and CDR2 sequences are LNHDA and SQIVND (reference sequence). CDR3 length equals 13 residues. CDR3 residues: CASSKQTTGELFF. CDR3 DNA sequence: TGTGCCAGTAGTAAACAAACTACCGGGGAGCTGTTTTTT. Together with reference TRBV19 and TRBJ2-2, the CDR3 gives the full variable domain: DGGITQSPKYLFRKEGQNVTLSCEQNLNHDAMYWYRQDPGQGLRLIYYSQIVNDFQKGDIAEGYSVSREKKESFPLTVTSAQKNPTAFYLCASSKQTTGELFFGEGSRLTVL.

The chain carries TRBV2 and TRBJ2-7; TRBD2 matches 10 bases. CDR3 size: 13 residues. Trimming at V came to 6 bases and at J to 4 bases, leaving 3 bases not matched to a gene. CDR1 and CDR2 from the germline V gene are SNHLY and FYNNEI. Here the CDR3 reads CASRASGSYEQYF. CDR3 bases: TGTGCCAGCAGGGCTAGCGGGAGTTACGAGCAGTACTTC.

The V call is TRBV6-1, the J call TRBJ2-1; the match to TRBD1 covers 7 bases. The CDR3 length is 15 residues. Unmatched junction bases numbered 9, after V lost 7 bases and J lost 3 bases. Germline V gene sequence: CDR1 MNHNS, CDR2 SASEGT. The CDR3 region is CASTLGTVNYNEQFF. In nucleotides, the CDR3 is TGTGCCAGCACCCTCGGGACAGTGAACTACAATGAGCAGTTCTTC.

The chain uses TRBV20-1 and TRBJ2-2; the D is unclear. The germline CDR1 and CDR2 sequences are DFQATT and SNEGSKA (reference sequence). Trimming took 0 bases from V and 5 from J, leaving 16 bases between them. The CDR3 has 16 residues. CDR3 sequence (DNA): TGCAGTGCTAGAGAGGGGATAACCCGACGTACCGGGGAGCTGTTTTTT. Translating it yields CSAREGITRRTGELFF.

Of note for this clone: At one of its ends the junction is not consistent with the germline gene, which may arise from a read error. The chain links TRBV7-3 to TRBJ2-2; tentative D call: TRBD1 (6 bases). The germline V gene has CDR1 SGHTA and CDR2 FQGTGA. This CDR3 spans 16 amino acids. The CDR3, as DNA: TGTGCCAGCAGCTACCAGGGAAGGGGGAACCCCGGGGAGCTGTTTTTT. Its translation: CASSYQGRGNPGELFF.

The count of this clone is one. The chain is built from TRBV3-1 and TRBJ2-7, with TRBD2 matching 12 bases. There are 15 residues in the CDR3. V shed 6 bases, J shed 2 bases, and the junction held 5 bases outside the gene matches. The germline gives CDR1 LGHDT, CDR2 YNNKEL (reference sequence). The CDR3 sequence: CASRGLAGITYEQYF. DNA of the CDR3: TGTGCCAGCAGGGGACTAGCGGGTATTACCTACGAGCAGTACTTC.

The genes are TRBV9 and TRBJ2-2, with D possibly being TRBD1 (6 bases). V was shortened by 4 bases and J by 2 bases, with 9 bases between the two germline ends. The CDR3 is made up of 14 amino acids. Germline assignment: CDR1 SGDLS and CDR2 YYNGEE. CDR3 in amino acids: CASSLDSNTGELFF. CDR3 nucleotides: TGTGCCAGCAGCTTGGACAGTAACACCGGGGAGCTGTTTTTT.

This chain links TRBV28 with TRBJ1-6; 9 bases align to TRBD1. CDR3 size: 15 residues. With 5 bases clipped from V and 6 bases from J, the junction kept 5 bases outside the gene matches. Germline V gene data show CDR1 as MDHEN and CDR2 as SYDVKM. The CDR3 DNA follows: TGTGCCAGCAGTATACCGGGACAGGGTAATTCACCCCTCCACTTT. Protein sequence: CASSIPGQGNSPLHF.